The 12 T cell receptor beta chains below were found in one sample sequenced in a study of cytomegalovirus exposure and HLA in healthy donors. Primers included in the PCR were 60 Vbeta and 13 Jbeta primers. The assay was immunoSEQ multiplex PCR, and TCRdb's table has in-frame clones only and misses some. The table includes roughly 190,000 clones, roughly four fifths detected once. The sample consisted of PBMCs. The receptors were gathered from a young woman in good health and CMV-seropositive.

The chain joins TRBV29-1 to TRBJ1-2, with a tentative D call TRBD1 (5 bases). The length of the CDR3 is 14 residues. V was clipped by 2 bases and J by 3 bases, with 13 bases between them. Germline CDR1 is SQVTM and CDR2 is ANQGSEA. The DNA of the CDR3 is TGCAGCGTTGAAAGGGTCAGGGTGGACTATGGCTACACCTTC. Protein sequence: CSVERVRVDYGYTF. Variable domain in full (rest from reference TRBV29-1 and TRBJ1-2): SAVISQKPSRDICQRGTSLTIQCQVDSQVTMMFWYRQQPGQSLTLIATANQGSEATYESGFVIDKFPISRPNLTFSTLTVSNMSPEDSSIYLCSVERVRVDYGYTFGSGTRLTVV.

CDR3 amino acids: CASSPPLRSFREKLFF. CDR3 DNA: TGTGCCAGCTCACCACCGCTCAGGTCCTTTCGGGAAAAACTGTTTTTT. This chain uses TRBV18 with TRBJ1-4; D is unresolved. Trimming pared 0 bases from V and 8 bases from J, leaving 16 bases between. The length of the CDR3 is 16 residues. Germline CDR1 reads KGHSH; CDR2 reads LQKENI.

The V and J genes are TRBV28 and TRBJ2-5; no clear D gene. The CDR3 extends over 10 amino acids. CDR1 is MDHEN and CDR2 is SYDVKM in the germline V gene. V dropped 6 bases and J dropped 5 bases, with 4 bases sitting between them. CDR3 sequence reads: CASSPETQYF. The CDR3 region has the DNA TGTGCCAGCAGCCCTGAGACCCAGTACTTC.

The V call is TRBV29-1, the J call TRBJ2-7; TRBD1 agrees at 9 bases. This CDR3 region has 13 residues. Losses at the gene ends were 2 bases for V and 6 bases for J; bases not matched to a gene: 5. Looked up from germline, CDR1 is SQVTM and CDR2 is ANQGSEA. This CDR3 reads CSVEQGQGVEQYF. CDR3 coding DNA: TGCAGCGTTGAACAGGGACAGGGTGTCGAGCAGTACTTC.

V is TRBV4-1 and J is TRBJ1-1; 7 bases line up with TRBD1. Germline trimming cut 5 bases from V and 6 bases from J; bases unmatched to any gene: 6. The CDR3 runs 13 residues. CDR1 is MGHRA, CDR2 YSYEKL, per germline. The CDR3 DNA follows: TGCGCCAGCAGCGCTCACAGGGGCGCTGAAGCTTTCTTT. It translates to CASSAHRGAEAFF.

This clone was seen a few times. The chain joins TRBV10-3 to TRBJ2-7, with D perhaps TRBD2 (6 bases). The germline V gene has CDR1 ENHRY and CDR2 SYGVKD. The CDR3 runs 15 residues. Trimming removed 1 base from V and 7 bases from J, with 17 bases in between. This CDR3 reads CAISEWKGLGREQYF. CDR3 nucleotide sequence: TGTGCCATCAGTGAGTGGAAAGGTTTGGGGAGGGAGCAGTACTTC.

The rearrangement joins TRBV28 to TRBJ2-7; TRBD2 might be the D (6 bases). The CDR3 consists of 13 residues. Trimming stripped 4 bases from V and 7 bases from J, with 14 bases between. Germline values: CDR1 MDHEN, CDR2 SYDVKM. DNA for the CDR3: TGTGCCAGCAGTTCGGGACTGTTTTTGGAGCAGTACTTC. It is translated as CASSSGLFLEQYF.

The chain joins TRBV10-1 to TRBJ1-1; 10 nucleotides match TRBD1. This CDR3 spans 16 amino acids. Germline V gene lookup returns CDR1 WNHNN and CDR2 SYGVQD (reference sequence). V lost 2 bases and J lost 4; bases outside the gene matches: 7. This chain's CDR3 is CASSETRTGGATEAFF. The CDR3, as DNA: TGCGCCAGCAGTGAGACCCGGACAGGGGGGGCCACTGAAGCTTTCTTT.

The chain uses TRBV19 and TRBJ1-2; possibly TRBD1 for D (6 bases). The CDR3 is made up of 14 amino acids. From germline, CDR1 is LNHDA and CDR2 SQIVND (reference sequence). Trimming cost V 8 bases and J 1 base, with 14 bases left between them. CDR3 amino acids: CASFSGTHNYGYTF. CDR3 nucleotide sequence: TGTGCCAGTTTCTCCGGGACACATAACTATGGCTACACCTTC.

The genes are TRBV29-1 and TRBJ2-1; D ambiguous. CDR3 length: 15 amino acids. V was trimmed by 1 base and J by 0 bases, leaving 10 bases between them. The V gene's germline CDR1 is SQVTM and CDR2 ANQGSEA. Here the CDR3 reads CSVEGGTSSYNEQFF. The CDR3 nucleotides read TGCAGCGTTGAAGGCGGTACGAGCTCCTACAATGAGCAGTTCTTC.

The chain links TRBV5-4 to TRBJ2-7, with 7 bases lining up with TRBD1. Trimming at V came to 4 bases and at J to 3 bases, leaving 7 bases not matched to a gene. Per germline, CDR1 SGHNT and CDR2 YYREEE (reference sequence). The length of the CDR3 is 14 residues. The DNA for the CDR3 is TGTGCCAGCAGCCCGGGACAGAGAAACTACGAGCAGTACTTC. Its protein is CASSPGQRNYEQYF.

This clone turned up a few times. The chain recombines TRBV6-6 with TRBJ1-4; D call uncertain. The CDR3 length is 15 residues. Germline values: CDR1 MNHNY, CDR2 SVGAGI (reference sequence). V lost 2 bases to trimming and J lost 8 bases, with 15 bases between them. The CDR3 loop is CASSYGASGNEKLFF. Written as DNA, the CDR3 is TGTGCCAGCAGTTACGGAGCGTCGGGGAACGAAAAACTGTTTTTT.